This entry features one T cell receptor (beta chain) sequence. The sample belongs to a study of technical replicates of blood from several donors. Repertoires were generated with immunoSEQ multiplex PCR, while TCRdb's copy carries only in-frame clones and drops some. The sample shows 65,000 to 90,000 clones, 85% to 95% of them seen only once. The CDR3 spans 15 residues. Input material: T cells isolated from PBMCs. The V call is TRBV12-2, the J call TRBJ1-5. TRBV12-2 is tagged as a pseudogene. This clonotype was obtained from a human donor in good health. CDR3 sequence (DNA): TGTGCAAGTCGCACGGAAGGAGGGGAGGGGCAGCCCCAGCATTTT. This gives the protein CASRTEGGEGQPQHF.